The 25 T cell receptor beta chains reported below all come from one sample, sequenced in a study of T-cell memory formation after mild COVID-19. TCRdb ran MiXCR on the 5' RACE reads and lists one entry per CDR3 protein. Counted here are about 390,000 distinct CDR3 sequences, 15% to 20% occurring once; the ten biggest clones make up 20% to 25%. The sequenced sample was PBMCs or a T cell subset sorted from them (not recorded which). The receptors come from a man between 18 and 29 years old who had mild COVID-19 (a few samples of this study predate the infection). Cell type and time point are not known.

J is TRBJ2-2 and V is TRBV11-2; D is perhaps TRBD2 (7 bases). Germline CDR1 is SGHAT and CDR2 is FQNNGV. There are 17 residues in the CDR3. The germline V and J ends were trimmed by 5 bases and 2 bases, with 18 bases remaining between them. The chain's CDR3 is CASSMTTRGPNTGELFF. CDR3 DNA: TGTGCCAGCAGCATGACTACGCGGGGGCCAAACACCGGGGAGCTGTTTTTT. The complete variable domain, with remaining parts taken from reference TRBV11-2 and TRBJ2-2, reads EAGVAQSPRYKIIEKRQSVAFWCNPISGHATLYWYQQILGQGPKLLIQFQNNGVVDDSQLPKDRFSAERLKGVDSTLKIQPAKLEDSAVYLCASSMTTRGPNTGELFFGEGSRLTVL.

This clonotype has only a few counts. The CDR3 bases are TGTGCCAGCAGCCCCTGGGGAGAGTCGGATACGCAGTATTTT. Encoded protein: CASSPWGESDTQYF. The chain recombines TRBV11-1 with TRBJ2-3; D possibly corresponds to TRBD2 (5 bases). Germline assignment: CDR1 SGHAT and CDR2 FQDESV (reference sequence). This CDR3 comprises 14 residues. V was pared by 5 bases and J by 6 bases, with 15 bases between.

The chain carries TRBV6-6 and TRBJ2-6; tentatively, D is TRBD1 (5 bases). V gave up 2 bases and J gave up 3 bases, with 14 bases separating them. CDR3 length: 17 amino acids. Germline CDR1 MNHNY, CDR2 SVGAGI (reference sequence). The CDR3 region is CASSYPSRAGGANVLTF. The CDR3 DNA reads as TGTGCCAGCAGTTACCCGAGCAGGGCAGGTGGGGCCAACGTCCTGACTTTC.

This chain links TRBV12-3 or TRBV12-4 with TRBJ2-1, with D tentatively TRBD2 (7 bases). This CDR3 has 13 amino acids. Trimming cost V 3 bases and J 7 bases, with 10 bases left between them. The CDR3 coding sequence is TGTGCCAGCAGTTTCGGGGGGACAAATGAGCAGTTCTTC. Its translation is CASSFGGTNEQFF.

With respect to this clonotype: A read error may produce the germline difference seen at one junction end. The V call is TRBV5-1, the J call TRBJ1-6; D is possibly TRBD1 (5 bases). The CDR3 is 14 amino acids. Germline CDR1 is SGHRS and CDR2 is YFSETQ. The CDR3 loop is CASAEGTGNSPLDF. Written as DNA, the CDR3 is TGCGCCAGCGCTGAAGGGACGGGGAATTCACCCCTCGACTTT. The whole variable domain, filled in from reference TRBV5-1 and TRBJ1-6, reads KAGVTQTPRYLIKTRGQQVTLSCSPISGHRSVSWYQQTPGQGLQFLFEYFSETQRNKGNFPGRFSGRQFSNSRSEMNVSTLELGDSALYLCASAEGTGNSPLDFGNGTRLTVT.

The J gene is TRBJ2-7, the V gene TRBV20-1; 7 nucleotides match TRBD2. V shed 3 bases and J 5 bases; nucleotides not matched to a gene: 7. This CDR3 contains 13 residues. Germline V gene data show CDR1 as DFQATT and CDR2 as SNEGSKA (reference sequence). The CDR3 sequence: CSASRGVADEQYF. The CDR3 DNA follows: TGCAGTGCTAGCCGGGGGGTGGCAGACGAGCAGTACTTC.

The table lists this clonotype with a few counts. The chain employs TRBV4-2 and TRBJ1-6; D unclear. Trimming took 0 bases from V and 9 from J, leaving 3 bases between them. The length of the CDR3 is 12 residues. The V gene's germline CDR1 is LGHNA and CDR2 YNFKEQ. CDR3 DNA sequence: TGTGCCAGCAGCCAAGAGCGTTCACCCCTCCACTTT. Residues: CASSQERSPLHF.

The genes are TRBV27 and TRBJ2-5; the match to TRBD1 covers 7 bases. Per the germline V gene, CDR1 is MNHEY and CDR2 is SMNVEV (reference sequence). The junction had 8 bases not matched to a gene; V was cut back by 6 bases and J by 1 base. This CDR3 has 15 residues. The CDR3 here is CASRPDRDIQETQYF. CDR3 nucleotide sequence: TGTGCCAGCAGACCCGACAGGGACATCCAAGAGACCCAGTACTTC.

At least ten counts were recorded for this clonotype. This rearrangement joins TRBV12-3 or TRBV12-4 to TRBJ1-6; 7 nucleotides align to TRBD1. After removal of 6 bases from V and 8 bases from J, the junction contained 10 bases not matched to a gene. This CDR3 has 15 residues. The CDR3 DNA reads TGTGCCAGCAGGGCCGGAGGGGGCGAGGATTCACCCCTCCACTTT. Amino acid sequence: CASRAGGGEDSPLHF.

This clonotype was counted between two and nine times. The V and J genes are TRBV4-3 and TRBJ2-3, with a weak D call TRBD2 (7 bases). V gave up 0 bases and J gave up 3 bases, with 22 bases separating them. The germline CDR1 and CDR2 sequences are LGHNA and YSLEER. This CDR3 region has 19 residues. This CDR3 reads CASSQDWGRGGAGTDTQYF. In DNA form, the CDR3 reads TGCGCCAGCAGCCAAGATTGGGGTAGGGGGGGCGCCGGGACAGATACGCAGTATTTT.

This chain uses TRBV5-5 with TRBJ2-4; D may be TRBD1 (5 bases). The V end lost 4 bases, the J end lost 1 base, and 9 bases lay between the germline ends. The V gene's germline CDR1 is SGHKS and CDR2 YYEKEE (reference sequence). The CDR3 consists of 14 residues. CDR3 sequence reads: CASSPQGAKNIQYF. DNA of the CDR3: TGTGCCAGCAGCCCGCAGGGTGCCAAAAACATTCAGTACTTC.

The rearrangement links TRBV7-2 to TRBJ2-5, with TRBD2 as a possible D gene (6 bases). The CDR3 spans 14 residues. Trimming removed 1 base from V and 2 bases from J, with 8 bases in between. CDR1 is SGHTA and CDR2 is FQGNSA in the germline V gene. The CDR3 sequence is CASSLDGGQETQYF. Here the CDR3 DNA reads TGTGCCAGCAGCTTAGACGGGGGACAAGAGACCCAGTACTTC.

The V and J genes are TRBV20-1 and TRBJ2-1; TRBD1 is a possible D gene (6 bases). V shed 2 bases and J shed 12 bases, with 20 bases lying between them. The CDR3 covers 14 residues. Germline CDR1 DFQATT, CDR2 SNEGSKA (reference sequence). CDR3 sequence (DNA): TGCAGTGCTAGACCCCTAGAATACAGGGAAGGGCAGTTCTTC. This codes for CSARPLEYREGQFF.

The rearrangement uses TRBV12-3 or TRBV12-4 and TRBJ2-1, with 9 bases matching TRBD1. The CDR3 is 16 amino acids. Germline trimming cut 6 bases from V and 7 bases from J; bases unmatched to any gene: 13. The CDR3 coding sequence is TGTGCCAGCAGGACGCGTGGACAGGGGTTTATTAATGAGCAGTTCTTC. Translating gives CASRTRGQGFINEQFF.

The table lists this clonotype with a few counts. J is TRBJ2-5 and V is TRBV7-9; 10 positions agree with TRBD2. The germline V gene encodes CDR1 SEHNR and CDR2 FQNEAQ (reference sequence). V dropped 5 bases and J dropped 4; count of bases not matched to a gene: 7. This CDR3 is built from 15 residues. Written as DNA, the CDR3 is TGTGCCAGCAGCCCCGGACTAGCGGCATTAGAGACCCAGTACTTC. This codes for CASSPGLAALETQYF.

This clonotype was picked up one time. The junction departs from germline at one end; a sequencing error may be responsible. This chain connects TRBV7-7 to TRBJ1-1; no reliable D call. This CDR3 has 13 amino acids. Germline loops: CDR1 SSHAT, CDR2 FNYEAQ (reference sequence). CDR3 nucleotide sequence: TGTGCTAGCAGTTCCGACTATAACACTGAAGCTTTCTTT. The encoded protein is CASSSDYNTEAFF. The whole variable domain, remainder taken from reference TRBV7-7 and TRBJ1-1, is GAGVSQSPRYKVTKRGQDVTLRCDPISSHATLYWYQQALGQGPEFLTYFNYEAQPDKSGLPSDRFSAERPEGSISTLTIQRTEQRDSAMYRCASSSDYNTEAFFGQGTRLTVV.

The chain couples TRBV28 to TRBJ1-2; D gene uncertain. V was trimmed by 10 bases and J by 8 bases, leaving 20 bases between them. The CDR3 extends over 13 amino acids. Per the germline V gene, CDR1 is MDHEN and CDR2 is SYDVKM. The CDR3 nucleotides are TGTGCCACCGTCGGAGGCCCCGGACCGGGCTACACCTTC. Amino acid sequence: CATVGGPGPGYTF.

This chain joins TRBV9 and TRBJ2-7; no firm D call. V lost 4 bases and J lost 2, with 19 bases in between. CDR3 length: 16 residues. Looked up from germline, CDR1 is SGDLS and CDR2 is YYNGEE. The CDR3, as DNA: TGTGCCAGCAGCAGCTCCCCGGGTACACGCACCTACGAGCAGTACTTC. It yields the protein CASSSSPGTRTYEQYF.

With regard to this clonotype: Sequence at one end of the junction differs from germline and may be a read error. This chain joins TRBV4-1 and TRBJ2-1; 14 bases align to TRBD2. In germline, CDR1 is MGHRA, CDR2 YSYEKL. CDR3 length: 16 residues. Here the CDR3 DNA reads TGCGCCAGCAGCCAAGACCCCGGGACTAGCGGGGGAAGCCCGTCCTTC. Protein sequence: CASSQDPGTSGGSPSF.

This clonotype was observed a handful of times. V is TRBV29-1 and J is TRBJ2-7; a possible D gene is TRBD2 (5 bases). This CDR3 contains 13 residues. Germline CDR1 and CDR2: SQVTM and ANQGSEA. The V end was cut by 1 base, the J end by 0 bases, with 7 bases between. DNA for the CDR3: TGCAGCGTTGAAGTTCGGGACTCCTACGAGCAGTACTTC. Its protein is CSVEVRDSYEQYF.

CDR3 amino acids: CASFGGDNNEQFF. CDR3 nucleotide sequence: TGTGCCAGCTTCGGGGGGGACAACAATGAGCAGTTCTTC. This rearrangement joins TRBV2 to TRBJ2-1; 8 nucleotides align to TRBD2. Germline V gene data show CDR1 as SNHLY and CDR2 as FYNNEI. V lost 8 bases and J lost 5; bases outside the gene matches: 5. This CDR3 spans 13 amino acids. The complete variable domain, with remaining parts taken from reference TRBV2 and TRBJ2-1, reads EPEVTQTPSHQVTQMGQEVILRCVPISNHLYFYWYRQILGQKVEFLVSFYNNEISEKSEIFDDQFSVERPDGSNFTLKIRSTKLEDSAMYFCASFGGDNNEQFFGPGTRLTVL.

This clonotype was detected only a few times. This chain links TRBV20-1 with TRBJ2-2; D is possibly TRBD2 (6 bases). CDR3 length equals 14 residues. CDR1 and CDR2 (germline): DFQATT, SNEGSKA (reference sequence). The V and J ends lost 0 bases and 4 bases respectively, with 9 bases between them. The CDR3 nucleotides are TGCAGTGCTAGAGATGGGAGGTCCACCGGGGAGCTGTTTTTT. It specifies CSARDGRSTGELFF.

This clonotype was recorded a few times. The J gene is TRBJ1-2, the V gene TRBV29-1, with 7 bases aligning to TRBD1. Germline CDR1 SQVTM, CDR2 ANQGSEA. After removal of 6 bases from V and 0 bases from J, the junction contained 1 base not matched to a gene. The CDR3 length is 12 residues. CDR3 coding DNA: TGCAGCGTGACAGGGCCTAACTATGGCTACACCTTC. It translates to CSVTGPNYGYTF.

This clonotype was counted only a few times. This chain connects TRBV7-8 to TRBJ2-5; TRBD1 agrees at 10 bases. J gave up 4 bases and V 5 bases, and 10 bases lay outside the gene matches. CDR1 and CDR2 (germline): SGHVS, FQNEAQ. The CDR3 has 16 amino acids. CDR3 loop: CASSQRQGAAPETQYF. The CDR3 DNA reads TGTGCCAGCAGCCAAAGACAGGGGGCGGCTCCAGAGACCCAGTACTTC.

The rearrangement uses TRBV24-1 and TRBJ2-2, with a tentative D call TRBD2 (6 bases). V gave up 8 bases and J gave up 7 bases, with 10 bases separating them. Germline values: CDR1 KGHDR, CDR2 SFDVKD. The CDR3 length is 12 residues. The CDR3 DNA follows: TGTGCCACCATCCGGGGGAGCGGGGAGCTGTTTTTT. This translates into CATIRGSGELFF.